This T cell receptor beta chain stems from a study of OX40 agonist ivuxolimab in advanced cancers. In the study overall: An agonistic human IgG2 monoclonal antibody against OX40 (CD134) was given. Patients in the trial were receiving intravenous ivuxolimab every 2 weeks, at doses of 0.01 to 10 mg/kg. Dose-escalation patients' cancers were hepatocellular carcinoma, melanoma, renal cell or head and neck cancer.

The CDR3 has 13 residues. The V end was cut by 7 bases, the J end by 3 bases, with 12 bases between. Germline loops: CDR1 LGHNT, CDR2 FRNRAP. Sequenced by immunoSEQ multiplex PCR; TCRdb stores in-frame clones only, minus some. The table has about 50,000 clones, 65% to 85% seen once; the top ten hold 0.6% to 0.8%. This chain uses TRBV12-5 with TRBJ1-2; a weak D match, TRBD1 (5 bases). The receptor's source is an adult with an advanced solid tumor such as melanoma, head and neck, liver or kidney cancer. The sequencing here drew on CD4+ or CD8+ T cells sorted from blood, taken in a trial of the OX40 agonist ivuxolimab. In DNA form, the CDR3 reads TGTGCTAGTGCCCGGGACGGCCACTATGGCTACACCTTC. Residues: CASARDGHYGYTF.